Listed below are T cell receptor beta chains from one sample, sequenced in a study of control samples from healthy donors and cancer patients. Sequencing used immunoSEQ multiplex PCR; TCRdb keeps in-frame clones, though not all of them. This sample has about 70,000 clones; around 84% occur once, and the top ten carry approximately 2.8%. Specimen: PBMCs. These receptors originate from a woman aged 45-60 years with lung cancer. Both conserved end residues are part of each CDR3. The order of the fields is V gene, D gene, J gene, CDR3 protein. D genes are given only for firm matches.

TRBV11-2	NA	TRBJ2-3	CASSLEQGGTDTQYF
TRBV5-1	NA	TRBJ1-1	CASSLGVSTEAFF
TRBV7-9	NA	TRBJ2-5	CASSPLRETQYF
TRBV19	NA	TRBJ1-1	CASSILGGRNTEAFF
TRBV6-5	TRBD1	TRBJ1-4	CASSLRDRVNEKLFF
TRBV9	NA	TRBJ1-4	CASSLDGDTNEKLFF
TRBV11-2	TRBD2	TRBJ2-5	CASSLVPGAGGPMETQYF
TRBV11-2	NA	TRBJ2-5	CASSLDRQETQYF
TRBV6-2/TRBV6-3	NA	TRBJ2-7	CASSYRLSSYEQYF
TRBV9	TRBD1	TRBJ1-3	CASSFSDRSSGNTIYF
TRBV9	NA	TRBJ2-3	CASSVVSGGTDTQYF
TRBV7-8	NA	TRBJ1-1	CASSSQMNTEAFF
TRBV4-2	NA	TRBJ2-3	CASSQDAVVSTDTQYF
TRBV6-2/TRBV6-3	NA	TRBJ1-1	CASSFNVGTEAFF
TRBV6-5	NA	TRBJ1-2	CASSYRGREGYGYTF
TRBV3-1/TRBV3-2	NA	TRBJ1-2	CASSQTGRRGYGYTF
TRBV19	NA	TRBJ1-3	CASSIGDTGNTIYF
TRBV4-3	NA	TRBJ1-1	CASSRERGTEAFF
TRBV5-1	TRBD2	TRBJ2-1	CASSTAAGMGEQFF
TRBV28	NA	TRBJ2-7	CASSLRNYEQYF
TRBV3-1/TRBV3-2	TRBD2	TRBJ2-5	CASSQLAGGKETQYF
TRBV28	TRBD1	TRBJ1-2	CASSLQGAHYGYTF
TRBV28	NA	TRBJ1-5	CASREIRKYQPQHF
TRBV7-3	NA	TRBJ2-7	CASSRGTVYEQYF
TRBV18	NA	TRBJ1-2	CASSPDIRYGYTF
TRBV19	NA	TRBJ2-1	CASSIRGGGTDNEQFF
TRBV12-3/TRBV12-4	NA	TRBJ2-5	CASSFDRSGTQYF
TRBV10-3	TRBD1	TRBJ2-7	CAINDRDDGQYF
TRBV18	NA	TRBJ2-3	CASSGTGLDTDTQYF
TRBV5-1	NA	TRBJ1-4	CASSFTDSNEKLFF
TRBV10-1	TRBD2	TRBJ2-1	CASSASGRNNEQFF
TRBV3-1/TRBV3-2	TRBD2	TRBJ2-5	CASSPGGETQYF
TRBV15	NA	TRBJ1-1	CATSPVGPMNTEAFF
TRBV28	TRBD1	TRBJ1-3	CASGDVRGSVNTIYF
TRBV5-8	NA	TRBJ2-1	CASSRKGSGAYNEQFF
TRBV4-1	TRBD1	TRBJ1-2	CASSQDWLDREIGYGYTF
TRBV28	NA	TRBJ1-2	CASSPTLGGNYGYTF